This section outlines one TCR beta chain sequence together with its context. The antigen is not known. The data stem from a study of T cell responses to AZD1222 COVID-19 vaccine. Findings and caveats of the study: Epitopes outside B.1.351 and B.1.1.7 mutated regions reportedly drew nearly half of spike TCRs. Without day 14 samples, only post-peak T cell repertoires were studied. Clonal diversity may have been underestimated, and the donors were mostly white British, with more females than males. Spike-specific TCR repertoires showed rising breadth and depth after two AZD1222 doses.

Sequenced by immunoSEQ multiplex PCR; TCRdb stores in-frame clones only, minus some. The profile covers more than 110,000 clones, with 90% appearing a single time and around 3.5% taken by the ten largest. With V trimmed by 1 base and J by 0 bases, 5 bases remained unmatched. CDR3 length equals 17 residues. In germline, CDR1 is SGHTA, CDR2 FQGNSA. This TCR was recovered from an adult in good health. The sample here was peripheral blood, taken on day 0 of AZD1222 vaccination. The rearrangement uses TRBV7-2 and TRBJ2-7; TRBD2 matches 11 bases. CDR3 amino acids: CASSLVLAGGASYEQYF. The CDR3 DNA follows: TGTGCCAGCAGCTTAGTTCTAGCGGGGGGCGCCTCCTACGAGCAGTACTTC.